The clone carrying this TCR beta chain was recorded many times. Its target is unknown. The record originates from a study of T cells in Graves' hyperthyroidism and ophthalmopathy. The germline CDR1 and CDR2 sequences are MNHEY and SVGAGI. The CDR3 runs to 14 residues. V gave up 2 bases and J gave up 2 bases, with 10 bases separating them. RNA transcripts gave rise to amplified TCR beta CDR3 regions. Primed by the HTBI set, a first-round RT-PCR was run on the TCR CDR3. In TCRdb, the multiplex PCR reads were re-called with MiXCR into one record per CDR3 protein. Among 250,000 or so distinct CDR3 sequences listed, 13% to 15% were seen once. General study results and limits: Clonotypes that were expanded in thyroid above 0.001 mostly appeared in blood too. A model of 13 V-J features distinguished ophthalmopathy from stable hyperthyroidism.

Sample: blood. The chain uses TRBV6-5 and TRBJ2-7; possibly TRBD2 for D (6 bases). The receptor's source is a woman in her 50s with Graves' hyperthyroidism that later progressed to Graves' ophthalmopathy. The CDR3 loop is CASSYERATYEQYF. The CDR3 coding sequence is TGTGCCAGCAGTTACGAGCGGGCCACCTACGAGCAGTACTTC.